The rows below give T cell receptor beta chains drawn from one sample of a study of blood T cell repertoires in COVID-19. Using immunoSEQ multiplex PCR, the repertoire was profiled, and TCRdb retains in-frame clones only, with some absent. This sample has 57,000 or so clones; 88% occur once, and the top ten carry around a fifth. Sequencing was carried out using peripheral blood. The receptors stem from a woman aged 45-60 years with active or convalescent COVID-19. CDR3s include the opening cysteine and the closing phenylalanine or tryptophan. D genes are given only for firm matches. Expanded clones are given a class, and other clones once, few, many or no size at all.

D	size	V	J	DNA	CDR3
-	-	TRBV18	TRBJ1-1	TGTGCCAGCTCAACTGAAAGAGGGGGCACTGAAGCTTTCTTT	CASSTERGGTEAFF
-	-	TRBV5-6	TRBJ2-7	TGTGCCAGCAGCTTGTACACCAGATACTACGAGCAGTACTTC	CASSLYTRYYEQYF
-	-	TRBV5-1	TRBJ1-2	TGCGCCAGCAGCTTGGCCCCGCGCAGACTTAACTATGGCTACACCTTC	CASSLAPRRLNYGYTF
TRBD2	-	TRBV3-1/TRBV3-2	TRBJ2-1	TGTGCCAGCAGTCTTTGGACCGGGACTAGCGTACACAATGAGCAGTTCTTC	CASSLWTGTSVHNEQFF
-	-	TRBV10-2	TRBJ1-2	TGCGCCAGCAGTGGGACTAACAGCTTACTTAACTATGGCTACACCTTC	CASSGTNSLLNYGYTF
-	once	TRBV12-3/TRBV12-4	TRBJ1-5	TGTGCCAGCAGTTTTCGGGGGAATAAGCCCCAGCATTTT	CASSFRGNKPQHF
-	-	TRBV5-1	TRBJ1-2	TGCGCCAGCAGCTTGGTGGGCTCCTCTAACTATGGCTACACCTTC	CASSLVGSSNYGYTF
-	-	TRBV5-6	TRBJ1-5	TGTGCCAGCAGCTTGGCGGGTTATAGCAATCAGCCCCAGCATTTT	CASSLAGYSNQPQHF
-	-	TRBV4-2	TRBJ2-7	TGTGCCAGCAGCCAAGATAGCGCCTACGAGCAGTACTTC	CASSQDSAYEQYF
TRBD2	-	TRBV28	TRBJ2-7	TGTGCCAGCAGAAAGCGGGACTCCTACGAGCAGTACTTC	CASRKRDSYEQYF
-	-	TRBV13	TRBJ2-7	TGTGCCAGCAGTCCGAATAGCGGCGAGCAGTACTTC	CASSPNSGEQYF
TRBD1	-	TRBV7-9	TRBJ1-1	TGTGCCAGCAGCGAACAGGGACAGCCTGTTGCTGAAGCTTTCTTT	CASSEQGQPVAEAFF
-	-	TRBV19	TRBJ2-7	TGTGCCAGTAGTGGGGCGGCCAACTCCTACGAGCAGTACTTC	CASSGAANSYEQYF
-	few	TRBV2	TRBJ2-5	TGTGCCAGCAGTCCCTCGGGCCACCCGGGACAAGAGACCCAGTACTTC	CASSPSGHPGQETQYF
TRBD1	-	TRBV7-6	TRBJ1-1	TGTGCCAGCAGCCTAGGACAGGGTGGGGGTAACACTGAAGCTTTCTTT	CASSLGQGGGNTEAFF
TRBD1	-	TRBV28	TRBJ1-4	TGTGCCAGCAGCTCAGGGGGCTCAGATGAAAAACTGTTTTTT	CASSSGGSDEKLFF
-	-	TRBV6-2/TRBV6-3	TRBJ1-5	TGTGCCAGCAGTCCGGTAGAGGACAGTTCGAGCAATCAGCCCCAGCATTTT	CASSPVEDSSSNQPQHF
TRBD2	once	TRBV6-5	TRBJ2-1	TGTGCCAGCAGAGAGACTAGCCCCGGCAATGAGCAGTTCTTC	CASRETSPGNEQFF
TRBD2	-	TRBV11-2	TRBJ2-1	TGTGCCAGCAGCTTATCGGGAGGCAGTAATGGGCAGTTCTTC	CASSLSGGSNGQFF
-	-	TRBV25-1	TRBJ2-1	TGTGCCAGCACAGGGGAGTCCTACAATGAGCAGTTCTTC	CASTGESYNEQFF
TRBD2	few	TRBV2	TRBJ2-7	TGTGCCAGCAGTGATGGAACTAGCGGGTACGAGCAGTACTTC	CASSDGTSGYEQYF
-	-	TRBV2	TRBJ2-7	TGTGCCAGCAGGGGGGGGCTCTACGAGCAGTACTTC	CASRGGLYEQYF
-	-	TRBV5-5	TRBJ1-5	TGTGCCAGCAGCTTCTCACAGGTAGATCAGCCCCAGCATTTT	CASSFSQVDQPQHF
-	-	TRBV7-3	TRBJ2-2	TGTGCCAGCAGCTTCCAACCCCGCGTGCGGGACAGCACCGGGGAGCTGTTTTTT	CASSFQPRVRDSTGELFF
TRBD1	-	TRBV5-1	TRBJ2-1	TGCGCCAGCAGCTTGGGAACCGGGACAGCCTTAAACAATGAGCAGTTCTTC	CASSLGTGTALNNEQFF
TRBD1	-	TRBV19	TRBJ2-1	TGTGCCAGTAGTGTGGACAGGATTGAGCAGTTCTTC	CASSVDRIEQFF
-	-	TRBV27	TRBJ2-5	TGTGCCAGTCTACTCAGGGGTATCGGAGAGACCCAGTACTTC	CASLLRGIGETQYF
TRBD1	-	TRBV9	TRBJ2-7	TGTGCCAGCAGCGCGTGGGGGACAGGGTATTCCTACGAGCAGTACTTC	CASSAWGTGYSYEQYF
TRBD1	-	TRBV2	TRBJ2-7	TGTGCCAGCAGACTCGCGGGACAGGGGATATACGAGCAGTACTTC	CASRLAGQGIYEQYF
TRBD2	-	TRBV7-8	TRBJ2-7	TGTGCCAGCAGCTTAGTGGGACGGACTAGCGGGAGGGCGTCCTACGAGCAGTACTTC	CASSLVGRTSGRASYEQYF
-	-	TRBV18	TRBJ1-3	TGTGCCAGCTCACCATGGGCCTTACAGGGAGCTGGAAACACCATATATTTT	CASSPWALQGAGNTIYF
TRBD1	-	TRBV10-1	TRBJ1-1	TGCGCCAGCCGGAGGGGGCGAGACACTGAAGCTTTCTTT	CASRRGRDTEAFF
-	-	TRBV10-2	TRBJ2-3	TGCGCCAGCAGGCCCGGACTATCCACAGATACGCAGTATTTT	CASRPGLSTDTQYF
TRBD1	-	TRBV29-1	TRBJ2-6	TGCAGCGTGGAGGGGACAGGGTATTCCGGGGCCAACGTCCTGACTTTC	CSVEGTGYSGANVLTF
-	-	TRBV5-1	TRBJ1-1	TGCGCCAGCAGCTTGGGTGGGGCATCTGAAGCTTTCTTT	CASSLGGASEAFF
TRBD1	-	TRBV27	TRBJ2-3	TGTGCCAGCAGTCCTCACCAGGGACAGGGTGCTGATACGCAGTATTTT	CASSPHQGQGADTQYF
-	-	TRBV18	TRBJ2-6	TGTGCCAGCTCGATCCTCGAGGGGGCTGGGGCCAACGTCCTGACTTTC	CASSILEGAGANVLTF
TRBD2	-	TRBV5-1	TRBJ2-7	TGCGCCAGCAGCTTGGGACTAGCGGGAGAGGGGGGATTTTCGTACTTC	CASSLGLAGEGGFSYF
TRBD2	once	TRBV7-9	TRBJ2-5	TGTGCCAGCAGCTCCTTGGGCGGGAGGTTTGAGACCCAGTACTTC	CASSSLGGRFETQYF
-	-	TRBV21-1	TRBJ1-2	TGTGCCAGCAGCAACCACTTACGGGGTAGGGTTAACTATGGCTACACCTTC	CASSNHLRGRVNYGYTF
TRBD1	-	TRBV16	TRBJ2-5	TGTGCCAGCACAACACAGGGGTGGTCCCAAGAGACCCAGTACTTC	CASTTQGWSQETQYF
TRBD2	-	TRBV5-1	TRBJ2-1	TGCGCCAGCAGCGAGATAATTCTAGCGGGAGCCTACAATGAGCAGTTCTTC	CASSEIILAGAYNEQFF
TRBD2	-	TRBV25-1	TRBJ2-7	TGTGCCAGCAGTGAATCTGTTCGAGCGGGGAACCCTGGGGAGCAGTACTTC	CASSESVRAGNPGEQYF
-	-	TRBV19	TRBJ1-5	TGTGCCAGTAGTATAGTTTCTACCAATCAGCCCCAGCATTTT	CASSIVSTNQPQHF
TRBD1	-	TRBV3-1/TRBV3-2	TRBJ1-6	TGTGCCAGCAGCCATTCCTTTGGACAGGGCGGTTCGGGGAAGCGTTCACCCCTCCACTTT	CASSHSFGQGGSGKRSPLHF
TRBD1	few	TRBV3-1/TRBV3-2	TRBJ1-2	TGTGCCAGCAGCCAACGACAGGGGTTGGGTGGCTACACCTTC	CASSQRQGLGGYTF
-	-	TRBV6-5	TRBJ1-1	TGTGCCAGCAGTTACTCCTCGGGTACGCCTGAAGCTTTCTTT	CASSYSSGTPEAFF
TRBD2	-	TRBV7-3	TRBJ2-1	TGTGCCAGCAGCCTCGTAGCGGGAGCCTACAATGAGCAGTTCTTC	CASSLVAGAYNEQFF
-	-	TRBV11-3	TRBJ2-1	TGTGCCAGCAGCATAATGACAGGACCCTCCTACAATGAGCAGTTCTTC	CASSIMTGPSYNEQFF
TRBD1	once	TRBV7-2	TRBJ1-2	TGTGCCAGCAGCCCCCCCACAGGGGCCTCCGAAGGCTACACCTTC	CASSPPTGASEGYTF
-	-	TRBV7-6	TRBJ2-7	TGTGCCAGCAGCTTAGCGCCTGGGAGCACAGCGGTTCCCTACGAGCAGTACTTC	CASSLAPGSTAVPYEQYF
TRBD1	-	TRBV5-1	TRBJ2-2	TGCGCCAGCAGCTTGGAGGGACAGGGTAACACCGGGGAGCTGTTTTTT	CASSLEGQGNTGELFF